Presented here are 31 T cell receptor beta chains from one specimen sequenced in a study of T cells in Graves' hyperthyroidism and ophthalmopathy. It was RNA transcripts that yielded the amplified TCR beta CDR3 regions. TCR CDR3 regions were first amplified by RT-PCR with HTBI primers. TCRdb re-called the multiplex PCR reads through MiXCR, storing one row per CDR3 protein. The table records 700,000 or so distinct CDR3 sequences, approximately 16% of them present only once. Sequencing was carried out using blood. The receptors were gathered from a man between 18 and 35 years old with Graves' hyperthyroidism.

The J gene is TRBJ2-2, the V gene TRBV4-2; D is uncertain. V was clipped by 0 bases and J by 4 bases, with 9 bases between them. The germline V gene encodes CDR1 LGHNA and CDR2 YNFKEQ. CDR3 size: 15 residues. CDR3 in amino acids: CASSQDRSSTGELFF. The DNA for the CDR3 is TGTGCCAGCAGCCAAGATCGTTCTTCCACCGGGGAGCTGTTTTTT.

V and J are TRBV4-1 and TRBJ1-5; D possibly corresponds to TRBD1 (6 bases). V was shortened by 1 base and J by 5 bases, with 15 bases between the two germline ends. The length of the CDR3 is 16 residues. Germline V gives CDR1 MGHRA, CDR2 YSYEKL. CDR3 nucleotides: TGCGCCAGCAGCCAAGCGGGGAGGGGGACCGATCAGCCCCAGCATTTT. Translation: CASSQAGRGTDQPQHF.

This clonotype was seen at least ten times. The chain employs TRBV27 and TRBJ2-1, with 7 bases matching TRBD2. J lost 1 base, V lost 5 bases, and 8 bases had no gene match. CDR3 length: 16 residues. Germline V CDR1 and CDR2: MNHEY, SMNVEV (reference sequence). Here the CDR3 reads CASSPMSGKSYNEQFF. Written as DNA, the CDR3 is TGTGCCAGCAGTCCCATGAGCGGGAAGTCCTACAATGAGCAGTTCTTC.

V is TRBV2 and J is TRBJ2-1, with D possibly matching TRBD2 (6 bases). The CDR3 spans 16 residues. Trimming removed 6 bases from V and 0 bases from J, with 15 bases in between. Looked up from germline, CDR1 is SNHLY and CDR2 is FYNNEI. This CDR3 reads CASRASDGSSYNEQFF. DNA of the CDR3: TGTGCCAGCAGGGCCTCTGACGGGAGCTCCTACAATGAGCAGTTCTTC.

The table lists this clonotype with many counts. The chain employs TRBV7-2 and TRBJ1-5; D gene unclear. Germline lookup yields CDR1 SGHTA and CDR2 FQGNSA. The V end lost 5 bases, the J end lost 0 bases, and 11 bases lay between the germline ends. The CDR3 has 15 residues. The CDR3 DNA reads as TGTGCCAGCAGCCTCTGGATTGATAGCAATCAGCCCCAGCATTTT. Its translation: CASSLWIDSNQPQHF.

In this sample, this clonotype turned up many times. V gene TRBV27 combines with J gene TRBJ2-1, with D hard to call. V shed 5 bases and J shed 6 bases, with 11 bases lying between them. The CDR3 totals 13 residues. From germline, CDR1 is MNHEY and CDR2 SMNVEV (reference sequence). This CDR3 is CASSPHWGNEQFF. The DNA of the CDR3 is TGTGCCAGCAGTCCACACTGGGGCAATGAGCAGTTCTTC.

In this sample, this clonotype turned up many times. The J gene is TRBJ1-5, the V gene TRBV28, with a weak D call TRBD1 (6 bases). The CDR3 totals 13 residues. CDR1 and CDR2 from the germline V gene are MDHEN and SYDVKM. V was clipped by 6 bases and J by 9 bases, with 15 bases between them. DNA of the CDR3: TGTGCCAGCAGGGGCGGGACACCTTGGCCCCAGCATTTT. Amino acid sequence: CASRGGTPWPQHF. Drawing the rest from reference TRBV28 and TRBJ1-5, the complete variable domain is DVKVTQSSRYLVKRTGEKVFLECVQDMDHENMFWYRQDPGLGLRLIYFSYDVKMKEKGDIPEGYSVSREKKERFSLILESASTNQTSMYLCASRGGTPWPQHFGDGTRLSIL.

This clonotype came up many times. The rearrangement joins TRBV6-2 or TRBV6-3 to TRBJ2-7; 9 bases align to TRBD2. The CDR3 consists of 17 residues. Trimming cost V 0 bases and J 5 bases; bases outside gene matches: 11. In germline, CDR1 is MNHEY, CDR2 SVGEGT. CDR3: CASSYSISAGGSHEQYF. In DNA form, the CDR3 reads TGTGCCAGCAGTTACTCGATATCCGCGGGAGGGTCCCACGAGCAGTACTTC.

This clonotype was counted at least ten times. The CDR3 is CASSLGDRSTDTQYF. The CDR3 DNA is TGTGCCAGCAGTTTAGGGGACAGGAGCACAGATACGCAGTATTTT. The chain joins TRBV28 to TRBJ2-3; TRBD1 aligns across 8 bases. With 2 bases clipped from V and 0 bases from J, the junction kept 1 base outside the gene matches. Germline CDR1 reads MDHEN; CDR2 reads SYDVKM. This CDR3 contains 15 residues.

This clonotype was seen only a few times. V is TRBV20-1 and J is TRBJ1-3; D gene uncertain. V was clipped by 3 bases and J by 0 bases, with 9 bases between them. The CDR3 runs to 14 residues. In germline, CDR1 is DFQATT, CDR2 SNEGSKA (reference sequence). In DNA, the CDR3 is TGCAGTGCTAGCGGGCCTATCTCTGGAAACACCATATATTTT. It codes for CSASGPISGNTIYF.

This clonotype showed up just a few times. The chain joins TRBV6-2 or TRBV6-3 to TRBJ1-2; the D is unclear. The V and J ends lost 0 bases and 3 bases respectively, with 17 bases between them. The CDR3 consists of 17 residues. CDR1 MNHEY and CDR2 SVGEGT come from the germline V gene. The CDR3 region has the DNA TGTGCCAGCAGTTACTCGTTAAGCAGGCGGACGCACTATGGCTACACCTTC. Its translation is CASSYSLSRRTHYGYTF.

The chain couples TRBV25-1 to TRBJ1-4; TRBD1 matches 8 bases. This CDR3 has 14 amino acids. V dropped 3 bases and J dropped 5; count of bases not matched to a gene: 2. CDR1 MGHDK and CDR2 SYGVNS come from the germline V gene. CDR3 region: CASSDHRGNEKLFF. CDR3 DNA sequence: TGTGCCAGCAGTGATCACAGGGGGAATGAAAAACTGTTTTTT. Filled out from reference TRBV25-1 and TRBJ1-4, the complete variable domain reads EADIYQTPRYLVIGTGKKITLECSQTMGHDKMYWYQQDPGMELHLIHYSYGVNSTEKGDLSSESTVSRIRTEHFPLTLESARPSHTSQYLCASSDHRGNEKLFFGSGTQLSVL.

This clonotype was seen a handful of times. The chain employs TRBV6-1 and TRBJ2-2; 13 positions agree with TRBD2. The CDR3 is 15 amino acids. Trimming took 7 bases from V and 9 from J; bases not matched to a gene: 8. Germline CDR1 is MNHNS and CDR2 is SASEGT. This CDR3 is CASINRTSGSRELFF. In DNA form, the CDR3 reads TGTGCCAGCATTAACCGGACTAGCGGGAGCAGGGAGCTGTTTTTT.

This clonotype was seen a handful of times. The chain links TRBV6-1 to TRBJ2-7; 8 bases match TRBD1. Germline V lookup: CDR1 MNHNS, CDR2 SASEGT. The J segment lost 4 bases and the V segment lost 1 base, leaving 3 bases of the junction unmatched. The CDR3 has 14 amino acids. CDR3 protein: CASSEGTGWYEQYF. The CDR3, as DNA: TGTGCCAGCAGTGAAGGGACAGGGTGGTACGAGCAGTACTTC.

Worth noting for this clonotype: At one boundary the junction diverges from the germline segment, which might be a read error. The V call is TRBV18, the J call TRBJ2-7; TRBD1 matches 7 bases. The CDR3 is made up of 15 amino acids. Germline V CDR1 and CDR2: KGHSH, LQKENI. As DNA, the CDR3 is TGTGCCAGCTCCTATGGGACAGTTAGCTCCTACGAGCAGCACTTC. This sequence encodes CASSYGTVSSYEQHF.

This chain connects TRBV9 to TRBJ1-1; the D is unclear. Trimming pared 0 bases from V and 0 bases from J, leaving 6 bases between. The CDR3 has 14 amino acids. Germline CDR1 and CDR2: SGDLS and YYNGEE. CDR3 region: CASSVGDLNTEAFF. CDR3 bases: TGTGCCAGCAGCGTAGGAGATTTGAACACTGAAGCTTTCTTT.

This clonotype has only a few counts. The chain employs TRBV5-6 and TRBJ2-7; a weak D match, TRBD2 (5 bases). CDR1 SGHDT and CDR2 YYEEEE come from the germline V gene. Between the trimmed V and J ends, which lost 1 base and 3 bases, there was a span of 11 bases. This CDR3 contains 14 residues. The CDR3, as DNA: TGTGCCAGCAGCTTGTGGGGAGCCATCTACGAGCAGTACTTC. As protein: CASSLWGAIYEQYF.

CDR3 protein: CASRTDNTGELFF. As DNA, the CDR3 is TGTGCCAGCAGGACGGATAACACCGGGGAGCTGTTTTTT. The chain employs TRBV6-1 and TRBJ2-2, with D hard to call. V dropped 6 bases and J dropped 2 bases, with 7 bases sitting between them. Germline CDR1 MNHNS, CDR2 SASEGT. The length of the CDR3 is 13 residues.

This clonotype was detected ten times or more. CDR3 loop: CASSFLFPTNEKLFF. CDR3 DNA sequence: TGTGCCAGCAGCTTTCTCTTTCCAACTAATGAAAAACTGTTTTTT. The chain uses TRBV12-3 or TRBV12-4 and TRBJ1-4; the D is unclear. Trimming pared 6 bases from V and 0 bases from J, leaving 11 bases between. This CDR3 has 15 amino acids.

This sequence joins TRBV4-1 and TRBJ1-3; maybe TRBD1 (5 bases). This CDR3 comprises 17 residues. The V gene lost 1 base and the J gene lost 0 bases, with 13 bases spanning the gap. Germline V gene lookup returns CDR1 MGHRA and CDR2 YSYEKL. The CDR3 DNA is TGCGCCAGCAGCCAAGGGGGCAGCGGGACCTCTGGAAACACCATATATTTT. Translating it yields CASSQGGSGTSGNTIYF.

The chain carries TRBV19 and TRBJ1-5; D perhaps matches TRBD1 (5 bases). CDR3 length equals 11 residues. The V gene's germline CDR1 is LNHDA and CDR2 SQIVND (reference sequence). V was clipped by 7 bases and J by 15 bases, with 16 bases between them. The CDR3 region is CASTRACRRHF. CDR3 in DNA: TGTGCCAGTACCAGGGCCTGCCGGAGGCATTTT.

This clonotype was seen at least ten times. This chain uses TRBV30 with TRBJ2-7; 7 nucleotides agree with TRBD1. Germline V CDR1 and CDR2: GTSNPN, SVGIG (reference sequence). The CDR3 sequence is 11 residues long. The CDR3 nucleotides read TGTGCACAGGGGACGGCCTACGAGCAGTACTTC. It translates to CAQGTAYEQYF.

This clonotype was seen more than once but under ten times. The V call is TRBV20-1, the J call TRBJ1-6; D is undetermined. Germline values: CDR1 DFQATT, CDR2 SNEGSKA (reference sequence). This CDR3 is built from 13 residues. V lost 0 bases, J lost 9 bases, and 9 bases lay in between. In DNA, the CDR3 is TGCAGTGCTAGAGACGACAATTTTTCACCCCTCCACTTT. It yields the protein CSARDDNFSPLHF.

This chain connects TRBV3-1 to TRBJ2-2; weak D call: TRBD1 (5 bases). This CDR3 is 16 amino acids long. Between the trimmed V and J ends, which lost 0 bases and 6 bases, there was a span of 14 bases. Germline values: CDR1 LGHDT, CDR2 YNNKEL (reference sequence). CDR3: CASSQEDTTRAGELFF. The CDR3 coding sequence is TGTGCCAGCAGCCAAGAGGACACTACCCGCGCCGGGGAGCTGTTTTTT.

Ten or more counts support this clonotype. This chain uses TRBV24-1 with TRBJ2-5; 8 nucleotides agree with TRBD2. The germline CDR1 and CDR2 sequences are KGHDR and SFDVKD. V was clipped by 5 bases and J by 2 bases; unmatched bases: 6. CDR3 size: 15 residues. CDR3 coding DNA: TGTGCCACCAGTGCCGGGACTAGTGGGCAAGAGACCCAGTACTTC. Encoded protein: CATSAGTSGQETQYF.

Many counts were recorded for this clonotype. The CDR3 sequence: CSAREVGGGEQFF. CDR3 nucleotide sequence: TGCAGTGCTAGAGAAGTAGGGGGTGGTGAGCAGTTCTTC. The chain is built from TRBV20-1 and TRBJ2-1, with D perhaps TRBD1 (6 bases). CDR1 DFQATT and CDR2 SNEGSKA come from the germline V gene (reference sequence). The V and J ends lost 0 bases and 9 bases respectively, with 12 bases between them. This CDR3 contains 13 residues.

The chain couples TRBV11-2 to TRBJ2-7; D might be TRBD1 (6 bases). This CDR3 contains 14 residues. Germline V gene lookup returns CDR1 SGHAT and CDR2 FQNNGV. The ends were cut back, 3 bases at V and 1 base at J, with 10 bases in the middle. CDR3 in DNA: TGTGCCAGCAGCTTTCGGACAGATTCCTACGAGCAGTACTTC. Protein: CASSFRTDSYEQYF.

This clonotype was counted ten times or more. This chain uses TRBV12-3 or TRBV12-4 with TRBJ2-1; 7 nucleotides line up with TRBD2. Germline trimming cut 3 bases from V and 6 bases from J; bases unmatched to any gene: 5. The CDR3 covers 14 residues. The CDR3 protein is CASSFVWGGNEQFF. The CDR3 coding sequence is TGTGCCAGCAGTTTTGTTTGGGGGGGCAATGAGCAGTTCTTC.

In its sample, this clonotype was seen many times. This rearrangement joins TRBV28 to TRBJ2-5; TRBD2 aligns across 13 bases. V was pared by 5 bases and J by 5 bases, with 8 bases of the junction left unmatched. The CDR3 sequence is 16 residues long. CDR1 and CDR2 from the germline V gene are MDHEN and SYDVKM. CDR3 protein: CASSQGTSGIEETQYF. The CDR3 region has the DNA TGTGCCAGCAGTCAAGGGACTAGCGGGATTGAGGAGACCCAGTACTTC. Complete variable domain (other parts from reference TRBV28 and TRBJ2-5): DVKVTQSSRYLVKRTGEKVFLECVQDMDHENMFWYRQDPGLGLRLIYFSYDVKMKEKGDIPEGYSVSREKKERFSLILESASTNQTSMYLCASSQGTSGIEETQYFGPGTRLLVL.

V gene TRBV24-1 combines with J gene TRBJ2-1, with 9 bases fitting TRBD2. The CDR3 is 18 residues long. V trimming: 9 bases; J trimming: 2 bases; junction bases outside the gene matches: 16. Germline V gene data show CDR1 as KGHDR and CDR2 as SFDVKD. The CDR3 loop is CATDLPSSGSSPYNEQFF. DNA of the CDR3: TGTGCCACCGACCTCCCGAGTAGCGGGAGTTCGCCCTACAATGAGCAGTTCTTC.

V is TRBV28 and J is TRBJ2-3; D uncertain. The CDR3 sequence is 14 residues long. Trimming cost V 6 bases and J 2 bases, with 12 bases left between them. The germline V gene has CDR1 MDHEN and CDR2 SYDVKM. The CDR3 bases are TGTGCCAGCAGCAACAATCCCACCACAGATACGCAGTATTTT. It is translated as CASSNNPTTDTQYF.